This TCR beta chain derives from a study of lymphopenia after photon versus proton radiotherapy. Points from the study as a whole: Relative stability marked proton patients; photon patients lost diversity and naive cells. After the lymphocyte nadir, photon-treated repertoires showed oligoclonal expansion, especially of CD8+ Temra cells.

Method: immunoSEQ multiplex PCR; TCRdb's copy keeps in-frame clones and lacks some. The top ten hold approximately 45% of the sample, which has about 30,000 clones, about 87% seen once. Judged by abundance, this clone is medium-sized. No antigen is known for it. The junction had 3 bases not matched to a gene; V was cut back by 3 bases and J by 4 bases. The V gene's germline CDR1 is SGHDT and CDR2 YYEEEE. The CDR3 covers 13 residues. The rearrangement uses TRBV5-6 and TRBJ1-2, with 7 bases matching TRBD1. Sequencing used peripheral blood, obtained from a patient treated with proton-based radiotherapy. The sequence was obtained from a woman aged 60-75 years with cholangiocarcinoma. Some clones in this sample may be carry-over from other donors' samples. CDR3: CASSSGQTYGYTF. CDR3 DNA: TGTGCCAGCAGCTCGGGACAGACCTATGGCTACACCTTC. The variable domain in full, with the rest retrieved from reference TRBV5-6 and TRBJ1-2, is DAGVTQSPTHLIKTRGQQVTLRCSPKSGHDTVSWYQQALGQGPQFIFQYYEEEERQRGNFPDRFSGHQFPNYSSELNVNALLLGDSALYLCASSSGQTYGYTFGSGTRLTVV.